This T cell receptor beta chain came from a study of PD-1 blockade in classical Hodgkin lymphoma. Study context: On a schedule of every 2 weeks, patients received nivolumab 3 mg/kg intravenously. Study conclusions and caveats: Significantly greater TCR diversity emerged by C4D1 in CD4+ cells but not CD8+ cells. Differences between repertoires have undefined causes, possibly disease activity or prior therapy. Those achieving complete response showed baseline diversity like newly diagnosed patients.

The CDR3 runs to 14 residues. V shed 0 bases and J shed 1 base, with 6 bases lying between them. Germline V CDR1 and CDR2: SGHRS, YFSETQ. Libraries were prepared by immunoSEQ multiplex PCR; TCRdb keeps only in-frame clonotypes and omits some of them. The data show about 93,000 clones, with roughly 73% seen just once and about 9% held by the top ten. Time point defined: cycle 4 day 1 (C4D1), after less than 7 weeks of nivolumab. Each and every patient relapsed after autologous stem cell transplantation, and patients got differing brentuximab vedotin exposure. On this clone itself: Its antigen is unknown.

Material: peripheral blood mononuclear cells (PBMCs), obtained before the fourth cycle of nivolumab. V and J are TRBV5-1 and TRBJ2-3; tentative D call: TRBD1 (6 bases). The sequence was collected from a human donor with classical Hodgkin lymphoma. Here the CDR3 reads CASSLAGGTDTQYF. As DNA, the CDR3 is TGCGCCAGCAGCTTGGCAGGGGGCACAGATACGCAGTATTTT.